These 31 T cell receptor beta chains originate from one sample sequenced in a study of cytomegalovirus exposure and HLA in healthy donors (TCRdb year 2017). Libraries were built with the immunoSEQ multiplex PCR assay. The multiplex PCR relied on a mix of 60 forward primers for TCR Vbeta segments and 13 reverse primers for TCR Jbeta segments. The source is immuneACCESS, and TCRdb retained only in-frame sequences with V and J called. Part of the clones is not carried over; for the studies checked, unresolved V genes explain less than half of this, and the remainder is unexplained. The sample table contains 100,000 to 150,000 clones; only one count was recorded for about 78% of them. Approximately 1.2% of the sample belongs to the ten largest clones. Sequencing was done on a sample of PBMCs. The receptor set was obtained from a female donor in good health and CMV-seronegative.

The V and J genes are TRBV9 and TRBJ1-1, with D possibly matching TRBD1 (6 bases). Germline V gene sequence: CDR1 SGDLS, CDR2 YYNGEE. This CDR3 spans 15 amino acids. Trimming pared 4 bases from V and 1 base from J, leaving 14 bases between. The CDR3 DNA reads TGTGCCAGCAGCCCGACAGGCCTGGGGAACACTGAAGCTTTCTTT. Its translation: CASSPTGLGNTEAFF.

The chain has TRBV10-2 and TRBJ2-2; no definite D call. CDR3 length equals 15 residues. Germline lookup yields CDR1 WSHSY and CDR2 SAAADI. With 8 bases removed from V and 0 bases from J, the gap between germline ends came to 13 bases. CDR3 bases: TGCGCCAGCTTTAAAAGTACAGCGAACACCGGGGAGCTGTTTTTT. This gives the protein CASFKSTANTGELFF.

This clone was counted once. The rearrangement joins TRBV28 to TRBJ1-2; the D gene is possibly TRBD1 (6 bases). V lost 8 bases to trimming and J lost 8 bases, with 30 bases between them. Germline V gene lookup returns CDR1 MDHEN and CDR2 SYDVKM. This CDR3 comprises 17 residues. The CDR3 here is CASCGGSSTSRPIGYTF. In DNA form, the CDR3 reads TGTGCCAGCTGCGGGGGCTCCTCTACTTCCCGCCCTATCGGCTACACCTTC.

V gene TRBV4-1 combines with J gene TRBJ1-6; TRBD1 matches 9 bases. Germline-derived CDR1 and CDR2 are MGHRA and YSYEKL. The CDR3 sequence is 19 residues long. Trimming removed 0 bases from V and 6 bases from J; junction bases left unmatched: 12. The CDR3 is CASSQDSPGTGLANSPLHF. The CDR3 DNA is TGCGCCAGCAGCCAAGACAGTCCCGGGACAGGGCTCGCTAATTCACCCCTCCACTTT.

The chain links TRBV30 to TRBJ1-3, with D perhaps TRBD1 (5 bases). The CDR3 has 12 amino acids. Germline CDR1 GTSNPN, CDR2 SVGIG (reference sequence). The germline V and J ends were trimmed by 4 bases and 4 bases, with 8 bases remaining between them. CDR3: CAWMRQGNTIYF. In DNA form, the CDR3 reads TGTGCCTGGATGCGACAGGGAAACACCATATATTTT.

The rearrangement uses TRBV18 and TRBJ1-1; D not certain. Germline V gene sequence: CDR1 KGHSH, CDR2 LQKENI. The CDR3 extends over 13 amino acids. V was cut by 6 bases and J by 8 bases, with 16 bases left in between. As DNA, the CDR3 is TGTGCCAGCTCCCGTCAGGAGGCGGCGGAAGCTTTCTTT. Its translation is CASSRQEAAEAFF. Full variable domain (rest looked up from reference TRBV18 and TRBJ1-1): NAGVMQNPRHLVRRRGQEARLRCSPMKGHSHVYWYRQLPEEGLKFMVYLQKENIIDESGMPKERFSAEFPKEGPSILRIQQVVRGDSAAYFCASSRQEAAEAFFGQGTRLTVV.

The chain couples TRBV6-6 to TRBJ2-6; 8 bases are a match to TRBD1. The germline CDR1 and CDR2 sequences are MNHNY and SVGAGI (reference sequence). The junction had 4 bases not matched to a gene; V was cut back by 4 bases and J by 2 bases. This CDR3 region has 16 residues. CDR3 nucleotides: TGTGCCAGCAGTTCCGCAGGGGGCGCTGGGGCCAACGTCCTGACTTTC. Translating it yields CASSSAGGAGANVLTF.

V and J are TRBV11-1 and TRBJ2-7; a possible D gene is TRBD1 (5 bases). CDR3 size: 16 residues. Germline V gene sequence: CDR1 SGHAT, CDR2 FQDESV (reference sequence). Trimming left V 5 bases short and J 1 base short, with 18 bases between. The CDR3 loop is CASSPGLSRVSYEQYF. The CDR3 region has the DNA TGTGCCAGCAGCCCAGGCTTATCCAGGGTATCCTACGAGCAGTACTTC.

The V and J genes are TRBV25-1 and TRBJ2-1, with 8 bases that match TRBD2. Per the germline V gene, CDR1 is MGHDK and CDR2 is SYGVNS. V gave up 4 bases and J gave up 5 bases; unmatched junction bases: 13. This CDR3 spans 17 amino acids. CDR3 loop: CASSARRAGGTHNEQFF. The CDR3 DNA reads TGTGCCAGCAGTGCCAGAAGGGCGGGAGGCACCCACAATGAGCAGTTCTTC. The variable domain in full, with the rest retrieved from reference TRBV25-1 and TRBJ2-1, is EADIYQTPRYLVIGTGKKITLECSQTMGHDKMYWYQQDPGMELHLIHYSYGVNSTEKGDLSSESTVSRIRTEHFPLTLESARPSHTSQYLCASSARRAGGTHNEQFFGPGTRLTVL.

This clone came up once. The chain couples TRBV15 to TRBJ2-3; 7 bases line up with TRBD1. V lost 1 base and J lost 7; bases outside the gene matches: 5. Germline V lookup: CDR1 LNHNV, CDR2 YYDKDF (reference sequence). The CDR3 sequence is 14 residues long. CDR3 in amino acids: CATSRGRQGHTQYF. The CDR3 DNA reads as TGTGCCACCAGCAGAGGGCGACAGGGACATACGCAGTATTTT.

The chain carries TRBV11-2 and TRBJ1-2; unclear D gene. From germline, CDR1 is SGHAT and CDR2 FQNNGV. The V gene lost 2 bases and the J gene lost 4 bases, with 8 bases spanning the gap. The CDR3 extends over 13 amino acids. The chain's CDR3 is CASSLRGPYGYTF. The CDR3, as DNA: TGTGCCAGCAGCTTACGCGGTCCCTATGGCTACACCTTC.

V and J are TRBV19 and TRBJ2-1; D possibly corresponds to TRBD1 (8 bases). Germline CDR1 LNHDA, CDR2 SQIVND (reference sequence). CDR3 length: 16 residues. Trimming removed 4 bases from V and 4 bases from J, with 17 bases in between. The CDR3 sequence: CASSKATGEGYNEQFF. DNA for the CDR3: TGTGCCAGTAGTAAAGCGACAGGGGAGGGATACAATGAGCAGTTCTTC.

This CDR3 is CASRPGVSGSPSSYEQYF. CDR3 DNA: TGTGCCAGCAGGCCGGGGGTTAGCGGGAGCCCCAGCTCCTACGAGCAGTACTTC. The chain carries TRBV6-4 and TRBJ2-7, with 9 bases lining up with TRBD2. In germline, CDR1 is MRHNA, CDR2 SNTAGT. V dropped 6 bases and J dropped 0; count of bases not matched to a gene: 15. This CDR3 comprises 18 residues.

This chain connects TRBV6-1 to TRBJ2-3, with a possible D match to TRBD1 (5 bases). Germline values: CDR1 MNHNS, CDR2 SASEGT. V lost 11 bases and J 1 base, leaving 19 bases between the germline ends. CDR3 length equals 15 residues. The CDR3 DNA reads as TGTGCCGGAAGGGGAACTAATAAGGGCACAGATACGCAGTATTTT. Protein: CAGRGTNKGTDTQYF.

CDR3: CASSERATSGSSYNEQFF. The CDR3 region has the DNA TGTGCCAGCAGTGAAAGGGCTACTAGCGGTAGCTCCTACAATGAGCAGTTCTTC. This sequence joins TRBV6-1 and TRBJ2-1; TRBD2 agrees at 8 bases. With 2 bases clipped from V and 0 bases from J, the junction kept 9 bases outside the gene matches. CDR1 is MNHNS, CDR2 SASEGT, per germline. CDR3 length: 18 residues.

The chain couples TRBV10-3 to TRBJ2-7; D gene ambiguous. V was pared by 4 bases and J by 7 bases, with 17 bases between. Looked up from germline, CDR1 is ENHRY and CDR2 is SYGVKD. This CDR3 contains 14 residues. CDR3 DNA sequence: TGTGCCATCAGTGCCACGGGTCAGAATGGTGAGCAGTACTTC. Translating it yields CAISATGQNGEQYF.

The count of this clone is one. In DNA, the CDR3 is TGTGCCAGCAGTCCCGGACTCTATAATTCACCCCTCCACTTT. This sequence encodes CASSPGLYNSPLHF. The chain carries TRBV6-1 and TRBJ1-6, with unresolved D. The CDR3 is 14 amino acids. Trimming removed 5 bases from V and 3 bases from J, with 8 bases in between. From germline, CDR1 is MNHNS and CDR2 SASEGT.

The chain has TRBV1 and TRBJ2-5; the D call TRBD2 from the table was never checked on the DNA. TRBV1 represents a pseudogene. The CDR3 spans 15 residues. CDR3 sequence: CTSSQDTGRGETQYF. DNA of the CDR3: TGCACCAGCAGCCAAGATACGGGAAGAGGGGAGACCCAGTACTTC.

In nucleotides, the CDR3 is TGTGCCAGCAGCTTAGTCCTCGGGACACCCTACACTGAAGCTTTCTTT. Translated: CASSLVLGTPYTEAFF. The V gene is TRBV7-2, the J gene TRBJ1-1; tentative D call: TRBD1 (6 bases). Germline assignment: CDR1 SGHTA and CDR2 FQGNSA. CDR3 length equals 16 residues. Trimming took 1 base from V and 3 from J, leaving 15 bases between them.

The V gene is TRBV2, the J gene TRBJ2-5; 8 nucleotides align to TRBD2. Unmatched junction bases numbered 19, after V lost 4 bases and J lost 3 bases. Germline V CDR1 and CDR2: SNHLY, FYNNEI. This CDR3 contains 19 residues. CDR3 nucleotides: TGTGCCAGCAGTGGGCCGGGAACTGTAACAGCGGGAGCGAAAGAGACCCAGTACTTC. Protein sequence: CASSGPGTVTAGAKETQYF.

J is TRBJ2-5 and V is TRBV7-3; D gene uncertain. The J call is uncertain, as TRBJ2-7 better fits the DNA end. CDR3 size: 13 residues. Germline CDR1 SGHTA, CDR2 FQGTGA. The chain's CDR3 is CASSPTRSREQYF. The CDR3 coding sequence is TGTGCCAGCAGCCCGACTCGTTCTCGCGAGCAGTACTTC.

J is TRBJ2-5 and V is TRBV28, with 9 bases aligning to TRBD1. CDR1 MDHEN and CDR2 SYDVKM come from the germline V gene. The junction had 6 bases not matched to a gene; V was cut back by 5 bases and J by 5 bases. CDR3 size: 14 residues. CDR3 nucleotides: TGTGCCAGCAGTCCCCAAGACAGGGGGGAGACCCAGTACTTC. Its protein product is CASSPQDRGETQYF.

This clone was recorded only once. The chain is built from TRBV5-1 and TRBJ1-4; D possibly corresponds to TRBD1 (6 bases). Trimming pared 3 bases from V and 8 bases from J, leaving 11 bases between. Germline V lookup: CDR1 SGHRS, CDR2 YFSETQ. The CDR3 has 13 amino acids. CDR3 loop: CASSSLDREKLFF. The CDR3, as DNA: TGCGCCAGCAGCTCGCTGGACAGAGAAAAACTGTTTTTT. The whole variable domain, filled in from reference TRBV5-1 and TRBJ1-4, reads KAGVTQTPRYLIKTRGQQVTLSCSPISGHRSVSWYQQTPGQGLQFLFEYFSETQRNKGNFPGRFSGRQFSNSRSEMNVSTLELGDSALYLCASSSLDREKLFFGSGTQLSVL.

The rearrangement links TRBV5-6 to TRBJ2-5; no firm D call. Germline CDR1 reads SGHDT; CDR2 reads YYEEEE. V lost 0 bases and J lost 5, with 11 bases in between. This CDR3 has 14 amino acids. CDR3 protein: CASSLESIGETQYF. CDR3 DNA sequence: TGTGCCAGCAGCTTGGAATCGATCGGGGAGACCCAGTACTTC.

The chain couples TRBV2 to TRBJ1-2, with D uncertain. V shed 6 bases and J shed 4 bases, with 12 bases lying between them. This CDR3 spans 13 amino acids. Germline V gene sequence: CDR1 SNHLY, CDR2 FYNNEI. CDR3 loop: CASRETAVYGYTF. The CDR3 DNA reads as TGTGCCAGCAGGGAGACCGCAGTCTATGGCTACACCTTC.

This clone was recorded only once. CDR3 nucleotide sequence: TGTGCCAGCAGCTCAGTTGGCGGGGGTGGGGGAAACACCATATATTTT. This sequence encodes CASSSVGGGGGNTIYF. V is TRBV28 and J is TRBJ1-3; D possibly corresponds to TRBD1 (5 bases). CDR3 length: 16 residues. Trimming left V 6 bases short and J 4 bases short, with 19 bases between. From germline, CDR1 is MDHEN and CDR2 SYDVKM.

The genes are TRBV6-1 and TRBJ1-2, with TRBD1 identical over 9 bases. Trimming took 2 bases from V and 8 from J; bases not matched to a gene: 12. This CDR3 region has 16 residues. CDR1 is MNHNS, CDR2 SASEGT, per germline. Written as DNA, the CDR3 is TGTGCCAGCAGTGAAAGGACAGGGGAATTGGGGCGCGGCTACACCTTC. This sequence encodes CASSERTGELGRGYTF.

The gene calls are TRBV7-9 and TRBJ2-1, with TRBD2 matching 8 bases. Trimming at V came to 2 bases and at J to 7 bases, leaving 13 bases not matched to a gene. The CDR3 loop spans 17 amino acids. Per the germline V gene, CDR1 is SEHNR and CDR2 is FQNEAQ (reference sequence). The CDR3 loop is CASSLITSGTRRNEQFF. CDR3 bases: TGTGCCAGCAGCTTAATAACTAGCGGAACGAGAAGGAATGAGCAGTTCTTC.

The rearrangement joins TRBV28 to TRBJ2-1, with TRBD2 matching over 9 bases. The CDR3 is 17 amino acids. With V trimmed by 3 bases and J by 7 bases, 13 bases remained unmatched. The germline V gene encodes CDR1 MDHEN and CDR2 SYDVKM. In nucleotides, the CDR3 is TGTGCCAGCAGTTTTTCCGGCGGGGGGGCGGTTTTAAATGAGCAGTTCTTC. The encoded protein is CASSFSGGGAVLNEQFF.

There are a few counts of this clone. V usage is TRBV30 and J usage is TRBJ2-2; TRBD1 matches at 8 bases. The germline gives CDR1 GTSNPN, CDR2 SVGIG (reference sequence). The CDR3 length is 14 residues. V shed 6 bases and J 3 bases; nucleotides not matched to a gene: 6. DNA of the CDR3: TGTGCCTGTACGGACAGGGTCGACACCGGGGAGCTGTTTTTT. Translation gives CACTDRVDTGELFF.

As DNA, the CDR3 is TGTGCCAGTAGTATAGAGACAGGGTACCGGGCGAACGAGCAGTACTTC. Translation gives CASSIETGYRANEQYF. The chain combines TRBV19 with TRBJ2-7, with TRBD1 matching over 7 bases. CDR3 size: 16 residues. CDR1 and CDR2 (germline): LNHDA, SQIVND (reference sequence). V gave up 0 bases and J gave up 5 bases; unmatched junction bases: 10.